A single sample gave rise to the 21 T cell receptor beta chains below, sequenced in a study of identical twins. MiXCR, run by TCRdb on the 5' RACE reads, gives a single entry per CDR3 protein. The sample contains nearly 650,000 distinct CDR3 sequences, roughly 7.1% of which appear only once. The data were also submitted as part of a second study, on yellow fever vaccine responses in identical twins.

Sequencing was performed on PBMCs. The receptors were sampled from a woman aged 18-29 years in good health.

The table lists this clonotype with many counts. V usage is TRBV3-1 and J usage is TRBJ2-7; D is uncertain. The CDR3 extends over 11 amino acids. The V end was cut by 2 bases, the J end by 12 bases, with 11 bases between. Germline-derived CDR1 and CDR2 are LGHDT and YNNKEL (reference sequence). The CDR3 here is CASSQLEFWYF. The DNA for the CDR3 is TGTGCCAGCAGCCAATTGGAATTTTGGTACTTC.

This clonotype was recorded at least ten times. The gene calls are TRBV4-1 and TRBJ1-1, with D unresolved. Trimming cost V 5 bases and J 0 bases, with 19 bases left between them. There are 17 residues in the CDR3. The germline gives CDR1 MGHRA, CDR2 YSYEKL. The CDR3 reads CASSFGLRTGVNTEAFF. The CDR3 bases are TGCGCCAGCAGCTTCGGTTTGAGGACCGGCGTGAACACTGAAGCTTTCTTT.

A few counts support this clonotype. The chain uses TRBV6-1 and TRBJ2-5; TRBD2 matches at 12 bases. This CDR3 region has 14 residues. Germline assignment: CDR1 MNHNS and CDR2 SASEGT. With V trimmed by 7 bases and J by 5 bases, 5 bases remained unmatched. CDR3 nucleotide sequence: TGTGCCAGCAATCTAGCGGGAGGGGGGGAGACCCAGTACTTC. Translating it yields CASNLAGGGETQYF.

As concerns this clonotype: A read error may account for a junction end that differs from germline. The CDR3 protein is CASSVQSTDMQYF. Written as DNA, the CDR3 is TGTGCCAGCAGTGTTCAGAGCACAGATATGCAGTATTTT. J is TRBJ2-3 and V is TRBV2; D unresolved. The CDR3 has 13 amino acids. Germline loops: CDR1 SNHLY, CDR2 FYNNEI.

This CDR3 reads CASSTTGAREQYF. The DNA of the CDR3 is TGTGCCAGCAGCACGACAGGGGCCAGGGAGCAGTACTTC. V usage is TRBV7-6 and J usage is TRBJ2-7; 8 nucleotides match TRBD1. Looked up from germline, CDR1 is SGHVS and CDR2 is FNYEAQ. This CDR3 is built from 13 residues. Trimming took 5 bases from V and 7 from J; bases not matched to a gene: 7.

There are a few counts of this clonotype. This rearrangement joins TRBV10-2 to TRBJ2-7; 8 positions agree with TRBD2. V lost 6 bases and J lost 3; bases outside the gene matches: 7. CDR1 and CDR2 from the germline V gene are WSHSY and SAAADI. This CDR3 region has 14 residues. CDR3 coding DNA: TGCGCCAGCAGCGCTACTAGCGGAAGCTACGAGCAGTACGTC. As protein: CASSATSGSYEQYV.

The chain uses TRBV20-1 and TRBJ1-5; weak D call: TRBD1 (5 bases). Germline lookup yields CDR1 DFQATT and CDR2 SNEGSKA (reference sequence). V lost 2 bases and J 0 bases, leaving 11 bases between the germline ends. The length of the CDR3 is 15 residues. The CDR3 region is CSARKGENSNQPQHF. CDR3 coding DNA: TGCAGTGCTAGAAAAGGGGAGAATAGCAATCAGCCCCAGCATTTT.

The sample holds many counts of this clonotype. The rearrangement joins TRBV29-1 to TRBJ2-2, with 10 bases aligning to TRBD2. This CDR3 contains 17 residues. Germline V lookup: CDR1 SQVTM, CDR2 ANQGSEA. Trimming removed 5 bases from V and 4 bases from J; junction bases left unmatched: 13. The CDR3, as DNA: TGCAGCGTTACCCTTTGGACTAGCGGAGGGAGCACCGGGGAGCTGTTTTTT. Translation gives CSVTLWTSGGSTGELFF.

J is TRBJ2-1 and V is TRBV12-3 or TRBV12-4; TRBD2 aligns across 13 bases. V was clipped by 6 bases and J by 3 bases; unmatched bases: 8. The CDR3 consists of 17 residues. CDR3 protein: CASSPGTSGKVYNEQFF. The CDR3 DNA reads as TGTGCCAGCAGCCCCGGGACTAGCGGGAAGGTCTACAATGAGCAGTTCTTC.

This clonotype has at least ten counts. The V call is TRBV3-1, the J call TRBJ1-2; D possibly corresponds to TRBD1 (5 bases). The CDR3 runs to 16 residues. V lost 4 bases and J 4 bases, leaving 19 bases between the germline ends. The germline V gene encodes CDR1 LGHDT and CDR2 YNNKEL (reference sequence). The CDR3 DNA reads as TGTGCCAGCAGCCGCGGGACGCCAGAAAGGGCCTATGGCTACACCTTC. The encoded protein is CASSRGTPERAYGYTF.

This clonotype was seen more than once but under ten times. Written as DNA, the CDR3 is TGTGCCAGCAGCTCGGGACAGGGGTCGGCAGATACGCAGTATTTT. It codes for CASSSGQGSADTQYF. V and J are TRBV7-3 and TRBJ2-3, with 10 bases aligning to TRBD1. CDR3 length: 15 amino acids. Germline assignment: CDR1 SGHTA and CDR2 FQGTGA. J was trimmed by 4 bases and V by 4 bases; bases with no gene match: 5. The variable domain in full, completed from reference TRBV7-3 and TRBJ2-3, reads GAGVSQTPSNKVTEKGKYVELRCDPISGHTALYWYRQSLGQGPEFLIYFQGTGAADDSGLPNDRFFAVRPEGSVSTLKIQRTERGDSAVYLCASSSGQGSADTQYFGPGTRLTVL.

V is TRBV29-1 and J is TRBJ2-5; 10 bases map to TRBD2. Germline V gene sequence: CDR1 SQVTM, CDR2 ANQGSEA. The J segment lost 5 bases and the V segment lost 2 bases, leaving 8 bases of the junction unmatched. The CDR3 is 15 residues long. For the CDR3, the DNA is TGCAGCGTTGAAAGTGCTAGCGGGAGTCAGGAGACCCAGTACTTC. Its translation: CSVESASGSQETQYF.

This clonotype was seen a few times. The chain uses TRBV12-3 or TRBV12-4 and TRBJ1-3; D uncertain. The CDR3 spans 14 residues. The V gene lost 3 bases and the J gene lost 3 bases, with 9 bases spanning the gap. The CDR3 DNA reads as TGTGCCAGCAGTTTGCGTCGGAGTGGAAACACCATATATTTT. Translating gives CASSLRRSGNTIYF.

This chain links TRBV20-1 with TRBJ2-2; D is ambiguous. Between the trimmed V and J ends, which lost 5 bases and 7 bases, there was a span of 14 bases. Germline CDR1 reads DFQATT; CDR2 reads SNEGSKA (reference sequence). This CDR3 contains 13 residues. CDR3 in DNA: TGCAGTGCTCCCCGCGTTCCCGGCGGGGAGCTGTTTTTT. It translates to CSAPRVPGGELFF.

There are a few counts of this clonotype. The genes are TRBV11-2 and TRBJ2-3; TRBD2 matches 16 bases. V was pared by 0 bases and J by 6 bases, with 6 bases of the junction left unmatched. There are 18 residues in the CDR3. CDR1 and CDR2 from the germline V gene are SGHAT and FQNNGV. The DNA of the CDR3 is TGTGCCAGCAGCTTAGAGAAGGGACTAGCGGGAGGGTTGGATACGCAGTATTTT. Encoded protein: CASSLEKGLAGGLDTQYF. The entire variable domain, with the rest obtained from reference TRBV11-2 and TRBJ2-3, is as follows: EAGVAQSPRYKIIEKRQSVAFWCNPISGHATLYWYQQILGQGPKLLIQFQNNGVVDDSQLPKDRFSAERLKGVDSTLKIQPAKLEDSAVYLCASSLEKGLAGGLDTQYFGPGTRLTVL.

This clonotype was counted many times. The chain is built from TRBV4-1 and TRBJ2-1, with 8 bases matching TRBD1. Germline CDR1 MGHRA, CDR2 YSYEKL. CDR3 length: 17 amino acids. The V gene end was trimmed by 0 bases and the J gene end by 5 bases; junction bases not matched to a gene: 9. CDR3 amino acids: CASSQDRRTGLNNEQFF. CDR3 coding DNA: TGCGCCAGCAGCCAAGATAGGCGGACAGGGTTAAACAATGAGCAGTTCTTC.

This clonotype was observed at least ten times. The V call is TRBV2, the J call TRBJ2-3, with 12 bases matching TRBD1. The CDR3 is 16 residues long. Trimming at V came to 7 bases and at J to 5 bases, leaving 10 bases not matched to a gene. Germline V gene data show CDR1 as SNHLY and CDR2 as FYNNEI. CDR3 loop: CASMGYGTGGKDTQYF. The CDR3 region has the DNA TGTGCCAGCATGGGTTATGGGACAGGGGGCAAAGATACGCAGTATTTT.

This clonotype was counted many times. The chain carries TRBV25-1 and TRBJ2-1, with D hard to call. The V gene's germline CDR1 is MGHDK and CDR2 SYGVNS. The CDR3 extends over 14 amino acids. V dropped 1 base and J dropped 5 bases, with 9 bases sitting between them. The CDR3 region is CASSEFTSNNEQFF. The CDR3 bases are TGTGCCAGCAGTGAATTTACTTCCAACAATGAGCAGTTCTTC.

DNA for the CDR3: TGTGCCAGCAGTTTAGAGGGGGGGACCCTTTACAATGAGCAGTTCTTC. As protein: CASSLEGGTLYNEQFF. The chain carries TRBV12-3 or TRBV12-4 and TRBJ2-1; D perhaps matches TRBD2 (7 bases). The CDR3 extends over 16 amino acids. V was shortened by 1 base and J by 4 bases, with 14 bases between the two germline ends.

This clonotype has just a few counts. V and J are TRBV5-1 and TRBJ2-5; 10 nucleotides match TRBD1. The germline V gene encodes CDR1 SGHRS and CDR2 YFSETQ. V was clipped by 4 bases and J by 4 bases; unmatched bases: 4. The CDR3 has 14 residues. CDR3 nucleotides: TGCGCCAGCAGCGGATGGACAGGGGGAGAGACCCAGTACTTC. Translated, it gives CASSGWTGGETQYF.

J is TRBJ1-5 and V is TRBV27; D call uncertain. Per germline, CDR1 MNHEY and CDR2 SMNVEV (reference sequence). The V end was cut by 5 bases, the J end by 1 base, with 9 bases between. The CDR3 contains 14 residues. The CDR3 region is CASSEFRSNQPQHF. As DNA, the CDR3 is TGTGCCAGCAGTGAGTTCAGAAGCAATCAGCCCCAGCATTTT.